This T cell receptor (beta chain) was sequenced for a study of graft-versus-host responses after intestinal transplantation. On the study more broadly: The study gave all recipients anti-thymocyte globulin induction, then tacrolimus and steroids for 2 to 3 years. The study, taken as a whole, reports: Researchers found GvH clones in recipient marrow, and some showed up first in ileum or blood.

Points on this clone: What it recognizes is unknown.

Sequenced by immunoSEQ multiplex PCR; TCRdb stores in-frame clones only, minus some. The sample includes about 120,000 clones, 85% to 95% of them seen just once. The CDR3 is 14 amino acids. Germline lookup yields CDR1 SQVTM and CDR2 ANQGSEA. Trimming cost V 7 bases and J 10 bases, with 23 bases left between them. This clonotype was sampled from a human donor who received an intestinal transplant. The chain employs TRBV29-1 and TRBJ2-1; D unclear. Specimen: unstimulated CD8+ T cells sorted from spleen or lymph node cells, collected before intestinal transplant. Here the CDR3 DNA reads TGCAGCGCCACTACTTCGGGCACCCTTGGGGAGCAGTTCTTC. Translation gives CSATTSGTLGEQFF.